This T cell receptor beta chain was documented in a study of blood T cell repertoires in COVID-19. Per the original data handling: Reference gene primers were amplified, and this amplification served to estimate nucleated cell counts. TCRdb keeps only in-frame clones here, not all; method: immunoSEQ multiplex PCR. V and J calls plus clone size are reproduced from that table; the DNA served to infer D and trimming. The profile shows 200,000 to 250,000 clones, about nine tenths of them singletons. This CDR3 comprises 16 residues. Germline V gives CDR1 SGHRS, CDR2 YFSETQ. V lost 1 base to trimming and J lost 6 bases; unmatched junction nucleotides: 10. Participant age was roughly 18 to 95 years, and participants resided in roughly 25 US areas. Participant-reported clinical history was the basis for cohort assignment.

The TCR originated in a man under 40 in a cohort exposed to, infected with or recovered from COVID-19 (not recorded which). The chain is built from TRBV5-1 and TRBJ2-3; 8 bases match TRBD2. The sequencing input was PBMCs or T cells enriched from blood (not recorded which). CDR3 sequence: CASSLLVAGPWDTQYF. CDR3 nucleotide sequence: TGCGCCAGCAGCTTGTTGGTAGCGGGACCTTGGGATACGCAGTATTTT.